This T cell receptor (beta chain) was obtained from a study of T cells after yellow fever vaccination (dated by TCRdb to the late 2010s). Notes on the research overall: The SMART-Seq v4 Ultra Low Input RNA kit was used to prepare libraries from fractions with low cell numbers. Two healthy male donors made up the cohort, one aged 18 to 30 years and the other aged 30 to 40 years. To track T-cell clones before and after primary and booster YFV17D yellow fever vaccination, bulk TCR alpha and beta repertoires were sequenced longitudinally. Blood was collected at multiple timepoints before and after primary and secondary immunization, and bulk PBMC replicates and cell subsets were isolated. Summary of the overall study and its limitations: Because only two donors were included in the study, the extent to which the findings can be generalized is limited. The secondary T-cell response was weaker than the primary response but faster, peaking on day 5 instead of day 15. A small share of clonotypes occurred in both CD4 and CD8 compartments, likely arising from convergent recombination. Computational filtering was required because FACS-sorted repertoires could contain abundant contaminating clonotypes from the bulk population. Most clones expanded after primary vaccination were re-detected after the booster (just under 97% of CD4 and 88% of CD8), suggesting broad memory maintenance.

From the cysteine up to the phenylalanine, the CDR3 has a length of 16 residues. Only the CDR3 region is kept as DNA, spanning 48 bases read in frame from base 1. The germline ends are 25 bases apart after V is trimmed by 6 bases and J by 7 bases. TCR cDNA was synthesized by 5'RACE template switching, which introduced a universal primer site and unique molecular identifiers. Priming of cDNA synthesis was performed from both the TCR alpha and TCR beta constant segments. Two PCR steps were used to amplify libraries, with sample barcodes and sequencing adapters being added in the second step. Sequencing of the libraries was done on either Illumina HiSeq 2500 (2x100 bp) or NovaSeq (2x150 bp). The original pipeline was this. Reads were demultiplexed and collapsed into UMI consensus sequences with MIGEC, and V(D)J alignment was performed with MiXCR. Vaccine-responding clonotypes were identified with edgeR using replicate PBMC samples, with FDR below 0.01 and a log2 fold change above 5 up to day 15 being required. Each bulk clonotype received a CD4 or CD8 identity based on whether the sequenced CD4 or CD8 repertoire contained that clonotype at higher abundance. TCRdb redid the processing of the public reads, applying fastp at Q25 and MiXCR, and retained in-frame beta chains. Each CDR3 protein appears once, grouped with its most common genes and DNA. Clone size and V and J calls follow TCRdb, not the original study. Across this sample there are around 300,000 distinct CDR3 sequences, with roughly 13% seen only once. Around 0.55% of the sample goes to the ten largest clones.

On this clonotype itself: Its target antigen remains unknown. No much larger clone exists at a distance of one base, and base qualities are not known.

Per the publication, the treatment or condition label means: live attenuated yellow fever vaccine strain. PBMCs were isolated from peripheral blood using a standard Ficoll-Paque protocol. Dynabeads CD4 and CD8 positive selection kits were used to isolate the CD4 and CD8 T-cell fractions. RNA was extracted with TriZol from bulk PBMCs, CD4 and CD8 fractions, and dextramer-positive and dextramer-negative fractions. This chain joins TRBV12-3 or TRBV12-4 to TRBJ2-7; a tentative D call is TRBD2 (6 bases match). Source: CD4+ T cells sorted from PBMCs, taken 45 days after the yellow fever booster vaccination. The clonotype was recovered from a man younger than 45 who received the YFV17D yellow fever vaccine. This receptor carries the CDR3 CASSWEASSPSGEQYF. The nucleotide sequence is given as TGTGCCAGCAGCTGGGAGGCCTCCTCACCTTCGGGGGAGCAGTACTTC.